Below are 17 T cell receptor beta chains sequenced from a single sample in a study of cytomegalovirus exposure and HLA in healthy donors. 60 Vbeta and 13 Jbeta primers were used in PCR. Sequencing was performed with immunoSEQ multiplex PCR; in TCRdb, only in-frame clones are kept and a portion is missing. Of about 120,000 clones listed, around 62% are singletons. The source material was PBMCs. These TCRs come from a middle-aged woman in good health and CMV-seropositive.

As concerns this clone: Other nucleotide sequences from this sample produce the same CDR3. The chain uses TRBV28 and TRBJ1-1, with D uncertain. Deletions cut 6 bases from V and 1 base from J, with 9 bases between. Germline V gene sequence: CDR1 MDHEN, CDR2 SYDVKM. The CDR3 sequence is 13 residues long. CDR3 sequence (DNA): TGTGCCAGCAGCACGGGTCAGAACACTGAAGCTTTCTTT. Encoded protein: CASSTGQNTEAFF.

This clone appeared a few times. CDR3 sequence: CASSQGGLAEGDEQFF. The CDR3 region has the DNA TGCGCCAGCAGCCAAGGAGGACTAGCGGAGGGGGATGAGCAGTTCTTC. The chain links TRBV4-3 to TRBJ2-1; TRBD2 matches at 10 bases. From germline, CDR1 is LGHNA and CDR2 YSLEER. J lost 8 bases, V lost 1 base, and 8 bases had no gene match. The CDR3 consists of 16 residues.

The chain recombines TRBV6-5 with TRBJ2-6; D might be TRBD1 (6 bases). CDR1 is MNHEY and CDR2 is SVGAGI in the germline V gene. Trimming removed 2 bases from V and 2 bases from J, with 7 bases in between. The CDR3 has 15 residues. In DNA form, the CDR3 reads TGTGCCAGCAGTTACGGGGGCGCTGGGGCCAACGTCCTGACTTTC. This translates into CASSYGGAGANVLTF.

CDR3: CASSRTSDSYEQYF. As DNA, the CDR3 is TGTGCCAGCAGCCGGACTAGCGACTCCTACGAGCAGTACTTC. This chain uses TRBV7-3 with TRBJ2-7, with TRBD2 matching over 9 bases. CDR3 size: 14 residues. Germline V gene lookup returns CDR1 SGHTA and CDR2 FQGTGA. V shed 5 bases and J 0 bases; nucleotides not matched to a gene: 2.

The chain joins TRBV9 to TRBJ2-2; TRBD1 aligns across 8 bases. The CDR3 spans 16 residues. Germline V CDR1 and CDR2: SGDLS, YYNGEE. The V and J ends lost 3 bases and 8 bases, in that order; junction bases with no gene match: 12. The CDR3 sequence: CASSEGTGELLGELFF. Written as DNA, the CDR3 is TGTGCCAGCAGCGAAGGGACAGGCGAACTATTGGGGGAGCTGTTTTTT.

This chain joins TRBV19 and TRBJ1-5, with 7 bases fitting TRBD1. J gave up 0 bases and V 3 bases, and 14 bases lay outside the gene matches. Germline CDR1 and CDR2: LNHDA and SQIVND (reference sequence). The CDR3 length is 19 residues. The CDR3: CASSIRLPQGENSNQPQHF. In DNA form, the CDR3 reads TGTGCCAGTAGTATCCGGCTTCCCCAGGGGGAAAATAGCAATCAGCCCCAGCATTTT. Supplemented by reference TRBV19 and TRBJ1-5, the full variable domain reads DGGITQSPKYLFRKEGQNVTLSCEQNLNHDAMYWYRQDPGQGLRLIYYSQIVNDFQKGDIAEGYSVSREKKESFPLTVTSAQKNPTAFYLCASSIRLPQGENSNQPQHFGDGTRLSIL.

In its sample, this clone was seen a few times. V usage is TRBV4-2 and J usage is TRBJ2-3; 9 bases agree with TRBD2. The germline V gene encodes CDR1 LGHNA and CDR2 YNFKEQ. This CDR3 is 15 amino acids long. The V and J ends lost 1 base and 8 bases, in that order; junction bases with no gene match: 7. The CDR3 coding sequence is TGTGCCAGCAGCCAAGGGACTAGCGATACTCGTACGCAGTATTTT. Translating gives CASSQGTSDTRTQYF.

This clone occurred a few times. The rearrangement joins TRBV5-1 to TRBJ1-1; weak D call: TRBD1 (5 bases). V was cut by 0 bases and J by 6 bases, with 9 bases left in between. The CDR3 extends over 13 amino acids. The germline CDR1 and CDR2 sequences are SGHRS and YFSETQ. The DNA of the CDR3 is TGCGCCAGCAGCTTGGCAGGGTTCGCTGAAGCTTTCTTT. Its translation: CASSLAGFAEAFF. The full variable domain, rest sourced from reference TRBV5-1 and TRBJ1-1, is KAGVTQTPRYLIKTRGQQVTLSCSPISGHRSVSWYQQTPGQGLQFLFEYFSETQRNKGNFPGRFSGRQFSNSRSEMNVSTLELGDSALYLCASSLAGFAEAFFGQGTRLTVV.

The chain uses TRBV4-3 and TRBJ1-5, with a tentative D call TRBD1 (6 bases). V lost 4 bases and J lost 4, with 14 bases in between. Germline CDR1 LGHNA, CDR2 YSLEER. CDR3 length: 15 amino acids. The CDR3 loop reads CASSLTRTENQPQHF. DNA for the CDR3: TGCGCCAGCAGCCTAACCCGGACAGAAAATCAGCCCCAGCATTTT.

This clone showed up just a few times. This chain uses TRBV13 with TRBJ2-2; 10 nucleotides line up with TRBD1. Germline trimming cut 5 bases from V and 3 bases from J; bases unmatched to any gene: 12. The CDR3 extends over 18 amino acids. Per the germline V gene, CDR1 is PRHDT and CDR2 is FYEKMQ (reference sequence). The CDR3 is CASSPTGTGVWDTGELFF. The CDR3 region has the DNA TGTGCCAGCAGCCCGACCGGGACAGGGGTGTGGGACACCGGGGAGCTGTTTTTT.

The chain recombines TRBV7-9 with TRBJ2-1; no clear D. The CDR3 length is 15 residues. The V and J ends lost 2 bases and 0 bases respectively, with 8 bases between them. CDR1 is SEHNR, CDR2 FQNEAQ, per germline (reference sequence). The CDR3 spells CASSLIQDSYNEQFF. In nucleotides, the CDR3 is TGTGCCAGCAGCTTAATCCAGGACTCCTACAATGAGCAGTTCTTC.

The chain is built from TRBV4-3 and TRBJ2-5, with D tentatively TRBD1 (6 bases). The J call may be in error: the DNA end matches TRBJ2-7 better. This CDR3 is built from 15 residues. Germline V gives CDR1 LGHNA, CDR2 YSLEER. DNA of the CDR3: TGCGCCAGCAGCCAAGATGACGCCAGGGGATACGAGCAGTACTTC. Translating gives CASSQDDARGYEQYF.

The rearrangement joins TRBV29-1 to TRBJ2-5, with TRBD2 matching over 7 bases. V shed 7 bases and J 5 bases; nucleotides not matched to a gene: 13. The length of the CDR3 is 14 residues. The germline CDR1 and CDR2 sequences are SQVTM and ANQGSEA. CDR3 region: CSASKAGSGETQYF. The CDR3 nucleotides are TGCAGCGCCTCGAAAGCGGGAAGCGGGGAGACCCAGTACTTC.

This sequence joins TRBV21-1 and TRBJ2-3; the table's D call of TRBD1 was not tested on the DNA. TRBV21-1 corresponds to a pseudogene. There are 17 residues in the CDR3. The CDR3 DNA reads as TGTGCCAGCAGCATCCGGGACAGTAGGAGGGATACAGATACGCAGTATTTT. Translation gives CASSIRDSRRDTDTQYF.

The V call is TRBV6-5, the J call TRBJ1-2; possible D gene TRBD1, 6 bases. CDR1 and CDR2 from the germline V gene are MNHEY and SVGAGI. Trimming left V 1 base short and J 8 bases short, with 11 bases between. This CDR3 is built from 13 residues. Written as DNA, the CDR3 is TGTGCCAGCAGTTACTTTGGACAGATGGGCTACACCTTC. Translation gives CASSYFGQMGYTF.

J is TRBJ2-1 and V is TRBV19; TRBD2 matches 10 bases. The V gene's germline CDR1 is LNHDA and CDR2 SQIVND (reference sequence). The CDR3 is made up of 15 amino acids. Unmatched junction bases numbered 9, after V lost 3 bases and J lost 10 bases. The CDR3 sequence is CASSMRLAGVDEQFF. CDR3 DNA sequence: TGTGCCAGTAGTATGAGGCTAGCGGGAGTAGACGAGCAGTTCTTC.

This clone was seen a handful of times. The chain recombines TRBV19 with TRBJ2-2, with 11 bases matching TRBD2. V shed 0 bases, J shed 6 bases, and the junction held 18 bases outside the gene matches. The CDR3 covers 21 residues. Germline lookup yields CDR1 LNHDA and CDR2 SQIVND (reference sequence). The CDR3 nucleotides read TGTGCCAGTAGTATAGATCTATGGGGGAAACTAGCGGGAGTATTCCCCGGGGAGCTGTTTTTT. Translated: CASSIDLWGKLAGVFPGELFF. The variable domain in full, with the rest retrieved from reference TRBV19 and TRBJ2-2, is DGGITQSPKYLFRKEGQNVTLSCEQNLNHDAMYWYRQDPGQGLRLIYYSQIVNDFQKGDIAEGYSVSREKKESFPLTVTSAQKNPTAFYLCASSIDLWGKLAGVFPGELFFGEGSRLTVL.